A single sample gave rise to the 20 T cell receptor beta chains below, sequenced in a study of human T cells and chemical hapten exposure. Regarding time point: patch test 2, 6 weeks after DPC sensitization. Treatment noted: therapeutic diphenylcyclopropenone sensitization with weekly scalp DPC. TCRdb reprocessed the RACE reads via MiXCR and lists one record per CDR3 protein. The table includes tens of thousands of distinct CDR3 sequences, 6.5% to 8.5% detected once. The sample consisted of whole blood, taken in connection with sensitization to the hapten diphenylcyclopropenone (DPC). These receptors all stem from a woman aged 25 to 45 with alopecia areata. Some clones in this sample may be carry-over from other donors' samples.

This clonotype came up a few times. In DNA, the CDR3 is TGTGCCAGCAGTGCGGGATATAATTCACCCCTCCACTTT. It encodes CASSAGYNSPLHF. This chain joins TRBV27 and TRBJ1-6, with no clear D. Germline V gene sequence: CDR1 MNHEY, CDR2 SMNVEV (reference sequence). Deletions cut 5 bases from V and 4 bases from J, with 6 bases between. CDR3 length equals 13 residues.

The chain links TRBV20-1 to TRBJ1-6, with D unresolved. Germline values: CDR1 DFQATT, CDR2 SNEGSKA (reference sequence). Between the trimmed V and J ends, which lost 5 bases and 12 bases, there was a span of 17 bases. This CDR3 region has 13 residues. The chain's CDR3 is CSAHGSKGKPLHF. The CDR3 DNA follows: TGCAGTGCTCACGGATCGAAGGGTAAACCCCTCCACTTT.

This clonotype was counted ten times or more. The rearrangement uses TRBV6-5 and TRBJ1-1; D gene unclear. Germline CDR1 is MNHEY and CDR2 is SVGAGI. The CDR3 spans 11 residues. The V gene lost 2 bases and the J gene lost 12 bases, with 10 bases spanning the gap. CDR3 sequence: CASSYPPVTFF. The DNA for the CDR3 is TGTGCCAGCAGTTACCCTCCCGTAACTTTCTTT.

This clonotype was seen more than once but under ten times. This sequence joins TRBV11-2 and TRBJ1-5; D is uncertain. The CDR3 length is 13 residues. V was clipped by 1 base and J by 3 bases, with 4 bases between them. Germline assignment: CDR1 SGHAT and CDR2 FQNNGV. The CDR3 bases are TGTGCCAGCAGCTTAGTGGACAATCAGCCCCAGCATTTT. Translation gives CASSLVDNQPQHF.

This clonotype came up many times. J is TRBJ2-7 and V is TRBV29-1; D is perhaps TRBD1 (5 bases). The ends were cut back, 6 bases at V and 0 bases at J, with 9 bases in the middle. CDR1 is SQVTM, CDR2 ANQGSEA, per germline. The CDR3 extends over 12 amino acids. CDR3 coding DNA: TGCAGCGTCAAGACAGACTCCTACGAGCAGTACTTC. Translation gives CSVKTDSYEQYF.

At least ten counts were recorded for this clonotype. DNA for the CDR3: TGTGCCAGCAGCCTTGGGACAGGGACTCAGCCCCAGCATTTT. Its protein is CASSLGTGTQPQHF. The chain joins TRBV9 to TRBJ1-5; 9 bases are a match to TRBD1. The CDR3 runs to 14 residues. Losses at the gene ends were 4 bases for V and 6 bases for J; bases not matched to a gene: 5. In germline, CDR1 is SGDLS, CDR2 YYNGEE.

This clonotype was seen more than once but under ten times. The chain has TRBV29-1 and TRBJ2-3; TRBD2 matches at 10 bases. Germline V gene lookup returns CDR1 SQVTM and CDR2 ANQGSEA. V shed 7 bases and J 3 bases; nucleotides not matched to a gene: 4. CDR3 length equals 13 residues. This chain's CDR3 is CSADSGGTDTQYF. CDR3 DNA sequence: TGCAGCGCAGATAGCGGGGGGACAGATACGCAGTATTTT.

This clonotype was observed at least ten times. Its ends do not fully match the called genes, so a read error is possible. The chain joins TRBV5-6 to TRBJ1-5; unclear D gene. In germline, CDR1 is SGHDT, CDR2 YYEEEE. The CDR3 spans 13 residues. The CDR3 DNA sequence: TGTGCCAGCAGTTTGGCCGGTAATCAGCCCCAGCATTTT. This encodes CASSLAGNQPQHF. Looking up the rest from reference TRBV5-6 and TRBJ1-5 gives the full variable domain: DAGVTQSPTHLIKTRGQQVTLRCSPKSGHDTVSWYQQALGQGPQFIFQYYEEEERQRGNFPDRFSGHQFPNYSSELNVNALLLGDSALYLCASSLAGNQPQHFGDGTRLSIL.

The sample holds many counts of this clonotype. The J gene is TRBJ1-5, the V gene TRBV2; D perhaps matches TRBD1 (5 bases). There are 16 residues in the CDR3. V was cut by 6 bases and J by 0 bases, with 15 bases left in between. Germline lookup yields CDR1 SNHLY and CDR2 FYNNEI. The CDR3 reads CASSELGPYSNQPQHF. CDR3 in DNA: TGTGCCAGCAGCGAGTTGGGACCGTATAGCAATCAGCCCCAGCATTTT.

This clonotype was found a few times. The gene calls are TRBV29-1 and TRBJ1-1; tentative D call: TRBD1 (6 bases). V lost 5 bases, J lost 6 bases, and 16 bases lay in between. CDR1 is SQVTM, CDR2 ANQGSEA, per germline. The CDR3 is 13 amino acids. CDR3 nucleotides: TGCAGCGTTTTGAAACAGGGTCTCGCTGAAGCTTTCTTT. Encoded protein: CSVLKQGLAEAFF.

This clonotype occurred many times. This chain links TRBV5-1 with TRBJ2-1; TRBD2 might be the D (6 bases). The CDR3 is 14 residues long. Germline-derived CDR1 and CDR2 are SGHRS and YFSETQ. Trimming pared 4 bases from V and 6 bases from J, leaving 14 bases between. In DNA form, the CDR3 reads TGCGCCAGCAGCGCAGGCCACGGGGGCAATGAGCAGTTCTTC. Encoded protein: CASSAGHGGNEQFF.

At least ten counts were recorded for this clonotype. This rearrangement joins TRBV24-1 to TRBJ2-5, with D possibly called TRBD1 or TRBD2 (6 bases each). Per germline, CDR1 KGHDR and CDR2 SFDVKD. Trimming cost V 3 bases and J 5 bases, with 9 bases left between them. This CDR3 is built from 13 residues. Written as DNA, the CDR3 is TGTGCCACCAGTGATGGGGGGCTGGAGACCCAGTACTTC. It yields the protein CATSDGGLETQYF.

In this sample, this clonotype turned up many times. The chain is built from TRBV29-1 and TRBJ1-4, with D maybe TRBD1 (5 bases). CDR1 is SQVTM, CDR2 ANQGSEA, per germline. The germline V and J ends were trimmed by 4 bases and 8 bases, with 8 bases remaining between them. There are 11 residues in the CDR3. The DNA of the CDR3 is TGCAGCGTTGTCAGGGAGGAAAAACTGTTTTTT. Protein sequence: CSVVREEKLFF.

This rearrangement joins TRBV6-2 or TRBV6-3 to TRBJ1-5; 9 bases align to TRBD1. Trimming took 6 bases from V and 6 from J; bases not matched to a gene: 12. CDR1 MNHEY and CDR2 SVGEGT come from the germline V gene. The CDR3 is 16 amino acids. The CDR3 is CASSDNRGPRRQPQHF. DNA of the CDR3: TGTGCCAGCAGCGACAACAGGGGGCCGCGACGTCAGCCCCAGCATTTT.

This clonotype was observed many times. V usage is TRBV10-3 and J usage is TRBJ1-2; the match to TRBD1 covers 9 bases. The length of the CDR3 is 15 residues. Germline-derived CDR1 and CDR2 are ENHRY and SYGVKD. Germline trimming cut 4 bases from V and 4 bases from J; bases unmatched to any gene: 7. CDR3 region: CAISGGQGDPYGYTF. Written as DNA, the CDR3 is TGTGCCATCAGTGGGGGACAGGGCGATCCCTATGGCTACACCTTC.

This clonotype was recorded a few times. This chain uses TRBV19 with TRBJ1-1; TRBD1 matches at 7 bases. The germline V gene has CDR1 LNHDA and CDR2 SQIVND (reference sequence). The CDR3 has 14 residues. V was clipped by 3 bases and J by 12 bases; unmatched bases: 13. The CDR3 DNA reads as TGTGCCAGTAGTATGGGTCGGACAGGCGATTATACTTTCTTT. This sequence encodes CASSMGRTGDYTFF.

This clonotype has a handful of counts. This rearrangement joins TRBV2 to TRBJ1-1; D gene unclear. V was trimmed by 4 bases and J by 7 bases, leaving 10 bases between them. The CDR3 consists of 12 residues. CDR1 is SNHLY and CDR2 is FYNNEI in the germline V gene. CDR3 amino acids: CASSATFSEAFF. CDR3 in DNA: TGTGCCAGCAGTGCCACCTTTAGTGAAGCTTTCTTT.

This clonotype was observed at least ten times. The chain recombines TRBV10-3 with TRBJ2-2; weak D call: TRBD1 (6 bases). Trimming removed 6 bases from V and 0 bases from J, with 17 bases in between. The CDR3 extends over 17 amino acids. From germline, CDR1 is ENHRY and CDR2 SYGVKD. CDR3 nucleotides: TGTGCCATCAGCCCACAATTGCAGGGGTCGAACACCGGGGAGCTGTTTTTT. Protein product: CAISPQLQGSNTGELFF.

There are a few counts of this clonotype. The chain couples TRBV20-1 to TRBJ1-2, with D maybe TRBD1 (5 bases). Germline V lookup: CDR1 DFQATT, CDR2 SNEGSKA (reference sequence). The CDR3 spans 15 residues. V gave up 2 bases and J gave up 2 bases, with 15 bases separating them. CDR3 residues: CSARPPGTENYGYTF. The DNA of the CDR3 is TGCAGTGCTAGACCCCCCGGGACGGAGAACTATGGCTACACCTTC.

There are many counts of this clonotype. The chain has TRBV6-6 and TRBJ1-6, with 7 bases matching TRBD1. The CDR3 covers 16 residues. In germline, CDR1 is MNHNY, CDR2 SVGAGI (reference sequence). V was pared by 3 bases and J by 8 bases, with 10 bases of the junction left unmatched. The CDR3 reads CASSYKRGGTDSPLHF. As DNA, the CDR3 is TGTGCCAGCAGTTATAAGAGGGGTGGGACAGATTCACCCCTCCACTTT.